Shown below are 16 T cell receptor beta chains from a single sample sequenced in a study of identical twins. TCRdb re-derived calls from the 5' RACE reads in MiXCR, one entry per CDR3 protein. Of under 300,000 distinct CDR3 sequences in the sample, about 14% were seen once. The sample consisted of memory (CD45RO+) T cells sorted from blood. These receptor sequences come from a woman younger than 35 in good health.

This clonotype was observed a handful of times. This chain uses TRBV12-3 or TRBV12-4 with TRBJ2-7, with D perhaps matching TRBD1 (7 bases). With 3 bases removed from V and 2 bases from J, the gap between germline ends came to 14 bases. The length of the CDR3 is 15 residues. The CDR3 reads CASSLAGGRTYEQYF. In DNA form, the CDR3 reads TGTGCCAGCAGTTTGGCAGGGGGGCGAACCTACGAGCAGTACTTC.

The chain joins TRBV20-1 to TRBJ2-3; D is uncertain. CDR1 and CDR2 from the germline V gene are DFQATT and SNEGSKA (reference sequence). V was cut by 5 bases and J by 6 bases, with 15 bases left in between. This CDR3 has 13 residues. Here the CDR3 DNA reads TGCAGTGCTCGGACGATGGGCGCGGATACGCAGTATTTT. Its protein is CSARTMGADTQYF.

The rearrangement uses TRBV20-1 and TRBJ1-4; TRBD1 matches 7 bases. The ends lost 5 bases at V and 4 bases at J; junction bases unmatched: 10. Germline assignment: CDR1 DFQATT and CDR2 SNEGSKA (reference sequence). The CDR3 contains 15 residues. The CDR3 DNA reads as TGCAGTGCTCCAAAAGGGGGCCGAGTTAATGAAAAACTGTTTTTT. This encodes CSAPKGGRVNEKLFF.

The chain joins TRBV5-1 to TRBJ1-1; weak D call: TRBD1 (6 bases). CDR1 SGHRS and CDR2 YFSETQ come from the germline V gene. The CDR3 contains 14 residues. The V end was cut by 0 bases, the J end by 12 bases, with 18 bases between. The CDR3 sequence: CASSLDWGRGDSFF. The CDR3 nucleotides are TGCGCCAGCAGCTTGGATTGGGGGCGCGGTGACTCTTTCTTT.

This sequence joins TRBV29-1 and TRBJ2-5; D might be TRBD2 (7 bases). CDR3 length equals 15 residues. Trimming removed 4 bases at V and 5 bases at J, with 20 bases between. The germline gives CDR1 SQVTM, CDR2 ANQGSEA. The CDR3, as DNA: TGCAGCGTTGGTGGGGGGGCCATTATGGATGAGACCCAGTACTTC. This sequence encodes CSVGGGAIMDETQYF.

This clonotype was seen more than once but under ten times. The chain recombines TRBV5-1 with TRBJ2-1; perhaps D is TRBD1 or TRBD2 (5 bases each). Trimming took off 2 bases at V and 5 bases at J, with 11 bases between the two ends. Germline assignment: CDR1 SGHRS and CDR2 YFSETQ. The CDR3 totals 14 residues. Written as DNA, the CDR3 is TGCGCCAGCAGCTTTGGGGGAGAGGACAATGAGCAGTTCTTC. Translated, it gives CASSFGGEDNEQFF. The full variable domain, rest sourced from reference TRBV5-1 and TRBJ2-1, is KAGVTQTPRYLIKTRGQQVTLSCSPISGHRSVSWYQQTPGQGLQFLFEYFSETQRNKGNFPGRFSGRQFSNSRSEMNVSTLELGDSALYLCASSFGGEDNEQFFGPGTRLTVL.

In DNA, the CDR3 is TGTGCCAGCAGTTACTCGTTTCGACGGGAGGGAAATGAGCAGTTCTTC. Translated: CASSYSFRREGNEQFF. This sequence joins TRBV6-2 or TRBV6-3 and TRBJ2-1; 8 nucleotides align to TRBD2. The CDR3 contains 16 residues. V trimming: 0 bases; J trimming: 7 bases; junction bases outside the gene matches: 8. The germline V gene has CDR1 MNHEY and CDR2 SVGEGT.

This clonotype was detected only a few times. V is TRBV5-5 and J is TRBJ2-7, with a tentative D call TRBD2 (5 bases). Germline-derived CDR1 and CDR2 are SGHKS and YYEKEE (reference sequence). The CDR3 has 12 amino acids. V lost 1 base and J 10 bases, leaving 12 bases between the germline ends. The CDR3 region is CASSLRGGPQYF. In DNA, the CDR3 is TGTGCCAGCAGCTTGCGCGGCGGGCCTCAGTACTTC.

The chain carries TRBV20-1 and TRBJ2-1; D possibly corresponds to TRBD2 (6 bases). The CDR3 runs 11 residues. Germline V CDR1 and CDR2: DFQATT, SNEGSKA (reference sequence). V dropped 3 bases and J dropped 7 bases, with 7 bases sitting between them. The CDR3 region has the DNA TGCAGTGCTAGCGGGGGAAATGAGCAGTTCTTC. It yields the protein CSASGGNEQFF.

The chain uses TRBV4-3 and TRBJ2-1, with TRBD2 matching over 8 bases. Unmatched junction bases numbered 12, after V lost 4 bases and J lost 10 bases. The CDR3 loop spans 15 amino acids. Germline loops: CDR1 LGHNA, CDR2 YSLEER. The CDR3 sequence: CASSPTGTRTWEQFF. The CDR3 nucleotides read TGCGCCAGCAGCCCGACCGGGACTAGGACATGGGAGCAGTTCTTC.

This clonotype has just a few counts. CDR3 sequence: CASSPTSGVYEQYF. The DNA of the CDR3 is TGTGCCAGCAGTCCTACTAGCGGCGTCTACGAGCAGTACTTC. V usage is TRBV5-4 and J usage is TRBJ2-7, with TRBD2 matching over 8 bases. Germline values: CDR1 SGHNT, CDR2 YYREEE (reference sequence). The CDR3 has 14 residues. V dropped 5 bases and J dropped 3; count of bases not matched to a gene: 7.

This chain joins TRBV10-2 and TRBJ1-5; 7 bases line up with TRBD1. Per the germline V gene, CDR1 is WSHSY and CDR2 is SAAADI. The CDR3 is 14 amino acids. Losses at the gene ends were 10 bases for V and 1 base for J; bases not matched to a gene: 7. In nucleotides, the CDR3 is TGCGCCACCTGGGACAGCGAAAGCAATCAGCCCCAGCATTTT. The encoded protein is CATWDSESNQPQHF.

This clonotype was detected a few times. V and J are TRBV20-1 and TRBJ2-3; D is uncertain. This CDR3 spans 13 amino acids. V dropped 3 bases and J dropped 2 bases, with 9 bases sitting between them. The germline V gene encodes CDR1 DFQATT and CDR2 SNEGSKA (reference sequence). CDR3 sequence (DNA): TGCAGTGCTAGGGACCCAAACACAGATACGCAGTATTTT. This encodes CSARDPNTDTQYF.

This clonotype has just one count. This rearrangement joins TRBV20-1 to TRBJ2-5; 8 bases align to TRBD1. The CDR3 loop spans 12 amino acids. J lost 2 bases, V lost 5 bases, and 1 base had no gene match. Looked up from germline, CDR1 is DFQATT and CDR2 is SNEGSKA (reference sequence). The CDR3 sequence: CSARDRQETQYF. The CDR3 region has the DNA TGCAGTGCTCGGGACAGGCAAGAGACCCAGTACTTC.

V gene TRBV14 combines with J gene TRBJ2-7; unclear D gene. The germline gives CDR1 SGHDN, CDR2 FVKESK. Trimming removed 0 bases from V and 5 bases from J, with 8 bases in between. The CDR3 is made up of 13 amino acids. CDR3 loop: CASSQDMNHEQYF. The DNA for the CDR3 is TGTGCCAGCAGCCAAGACATGAACCACGAGCAGTACTTC.

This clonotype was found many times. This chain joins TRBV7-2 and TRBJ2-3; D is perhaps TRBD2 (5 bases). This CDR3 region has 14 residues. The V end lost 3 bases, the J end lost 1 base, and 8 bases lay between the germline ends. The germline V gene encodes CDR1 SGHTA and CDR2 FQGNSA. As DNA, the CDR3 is TGTGCCAGCAGCTTCGCGGGCCGCACAGATACGCAGTATTTT. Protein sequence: CASSFAGRTDTQYF.